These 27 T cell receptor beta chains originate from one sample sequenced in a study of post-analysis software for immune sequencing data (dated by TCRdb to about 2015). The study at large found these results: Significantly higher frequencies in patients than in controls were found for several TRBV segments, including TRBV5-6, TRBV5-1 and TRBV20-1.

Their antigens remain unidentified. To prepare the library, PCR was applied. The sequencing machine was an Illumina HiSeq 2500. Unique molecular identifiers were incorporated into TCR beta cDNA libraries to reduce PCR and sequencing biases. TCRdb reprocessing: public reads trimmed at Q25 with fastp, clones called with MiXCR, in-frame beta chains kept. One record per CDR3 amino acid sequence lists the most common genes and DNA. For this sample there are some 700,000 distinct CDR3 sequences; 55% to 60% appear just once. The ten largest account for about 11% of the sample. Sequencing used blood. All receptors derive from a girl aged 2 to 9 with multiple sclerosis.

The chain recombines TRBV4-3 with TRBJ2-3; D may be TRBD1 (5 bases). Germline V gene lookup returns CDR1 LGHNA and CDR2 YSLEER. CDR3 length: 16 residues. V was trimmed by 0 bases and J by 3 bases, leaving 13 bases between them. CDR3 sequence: CASSQDWRQNTDTQYF. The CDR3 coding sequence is TGCGCCAGCAGCCAAGATTGGCGACAGAATACAGATACGCAGTATTTT.

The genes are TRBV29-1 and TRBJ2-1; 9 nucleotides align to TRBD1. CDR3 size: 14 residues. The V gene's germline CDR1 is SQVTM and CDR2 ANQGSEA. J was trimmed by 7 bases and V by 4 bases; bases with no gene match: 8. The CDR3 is CSVVLGQGSNEQFF. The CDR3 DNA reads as TGCAGCGTTGTTTTAGGACAGGGGTCAAATGAGCAGTTCTTC.

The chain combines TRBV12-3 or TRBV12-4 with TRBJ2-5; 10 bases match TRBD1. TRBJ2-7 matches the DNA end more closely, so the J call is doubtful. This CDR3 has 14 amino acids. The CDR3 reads CASSSGTGVVEQYF. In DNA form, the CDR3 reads TGTGCCAGCAGTTCCGGGACAGGGGTGGTCGAGCAGTACTTC.

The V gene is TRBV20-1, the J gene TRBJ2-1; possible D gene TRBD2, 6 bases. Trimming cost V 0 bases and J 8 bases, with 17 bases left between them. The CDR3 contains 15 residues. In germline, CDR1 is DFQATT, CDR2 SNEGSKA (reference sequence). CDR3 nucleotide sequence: TGCAGTGCTAGAGAAGCTAGCGAGAGTTTGGATGAGCAGTTCTTC. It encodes CSAREASESLDEQFF.

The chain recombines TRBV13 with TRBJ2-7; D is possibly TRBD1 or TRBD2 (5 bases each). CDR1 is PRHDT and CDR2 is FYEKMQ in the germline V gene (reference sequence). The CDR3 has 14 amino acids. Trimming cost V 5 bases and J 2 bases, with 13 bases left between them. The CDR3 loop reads CASSPGRLTYEQYF. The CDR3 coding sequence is TGTGCCAGCAGCCCGGGACGGTTAACCTACGAGCAGTACTTC.

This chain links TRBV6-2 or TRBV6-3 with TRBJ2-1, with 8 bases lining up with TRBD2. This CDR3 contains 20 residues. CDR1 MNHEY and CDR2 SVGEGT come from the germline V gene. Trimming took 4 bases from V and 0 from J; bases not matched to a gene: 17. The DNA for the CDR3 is TGTGCCAGCAGTTCGAAAATACAGGATAGCGGGGTGAGCTCCTACAATGAGCAGTTCTTC. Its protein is CASSSKIQDSGVSSYNEQFF.

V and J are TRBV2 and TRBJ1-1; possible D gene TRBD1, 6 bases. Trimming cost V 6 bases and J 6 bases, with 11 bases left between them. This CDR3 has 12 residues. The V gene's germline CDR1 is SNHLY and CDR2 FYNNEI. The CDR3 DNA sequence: TGTGCCAGCAGGACAGGTCGGGCTGAAGCTTTCTTT. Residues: CASRTGRAEAFF. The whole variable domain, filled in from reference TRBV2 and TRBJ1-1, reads EPEVTQTPSHQVTQMGQEVILRCVPISNHLYFYWYRQILGQKVEFLVSFYNNEISEKSEIFDDQFSVERPDGSNFTLKIRSTKLEDSAMYFCASRTGRAEAFFGQGTRLTVV.

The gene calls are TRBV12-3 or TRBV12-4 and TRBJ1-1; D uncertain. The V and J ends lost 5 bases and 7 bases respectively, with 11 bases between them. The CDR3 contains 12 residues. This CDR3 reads CASSMLGGEAFF. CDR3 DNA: TGTGCCAGCAGTATGCTCGGCGGTGAAGCTTTCTTT.

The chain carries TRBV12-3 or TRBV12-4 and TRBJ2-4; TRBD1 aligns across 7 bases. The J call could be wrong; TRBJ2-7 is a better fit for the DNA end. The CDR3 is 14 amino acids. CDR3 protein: CASSKTGTAYEQYF. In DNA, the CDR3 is TGTGCCAGCAGTAAAACCGGGACAGCATACGAGCAGTACTTC.

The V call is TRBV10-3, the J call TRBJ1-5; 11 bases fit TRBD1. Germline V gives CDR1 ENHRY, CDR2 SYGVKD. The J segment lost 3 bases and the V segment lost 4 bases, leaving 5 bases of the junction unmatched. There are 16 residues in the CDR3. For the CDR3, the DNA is TGTGCCATCAGTGGAGGGACAGGGGGACACAATCAGCCCCAGCATTTT. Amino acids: CAISGGTGGHNQPQHF.

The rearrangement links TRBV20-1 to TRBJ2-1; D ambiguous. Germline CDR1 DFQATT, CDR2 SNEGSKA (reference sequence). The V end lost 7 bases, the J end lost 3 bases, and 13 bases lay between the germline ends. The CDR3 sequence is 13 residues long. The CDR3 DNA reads TGCAGTGTGCGGCAATCCAACTACAATGAGCAGTTCTTC. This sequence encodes CSVRQSNYNEQFF.

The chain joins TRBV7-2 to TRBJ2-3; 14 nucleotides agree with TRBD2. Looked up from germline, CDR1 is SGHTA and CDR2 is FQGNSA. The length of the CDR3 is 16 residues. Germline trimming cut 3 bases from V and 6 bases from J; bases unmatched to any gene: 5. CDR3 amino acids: CASSLGLAGDGDTQYF. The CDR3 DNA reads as TGTGCCAGCAGCTTGGGACTAGCGGGAGACGGGGATACGCAGTATTTT.

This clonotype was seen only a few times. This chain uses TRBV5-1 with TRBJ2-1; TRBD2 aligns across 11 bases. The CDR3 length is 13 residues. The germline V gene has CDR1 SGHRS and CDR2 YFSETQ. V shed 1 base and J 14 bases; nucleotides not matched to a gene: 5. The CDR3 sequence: CASSLTIAGGEFF. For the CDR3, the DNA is TGCGCCAGCAGCTTGACCATAGCGGGGGGGGAGTTCTTC. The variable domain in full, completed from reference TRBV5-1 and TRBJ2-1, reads KAGVTQTPRYLIKTRGQQVTLSCSPISGHRSVSWYQQTPGQGLQFLFEYFSETQRNKGNFPGRFSGRQFSNSRSEMNVSTLELGDSALYLCASSLTIAGGEFFGPGTRLTVL.

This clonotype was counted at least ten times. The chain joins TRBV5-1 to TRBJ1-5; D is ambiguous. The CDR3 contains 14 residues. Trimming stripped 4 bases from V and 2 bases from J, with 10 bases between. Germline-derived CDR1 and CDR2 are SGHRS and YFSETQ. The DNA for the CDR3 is TGCGCCAGCAGCCCGGGCGGGGGCAATCAGCCCCAGCATTTT. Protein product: CASSPGGGNQPQHF.

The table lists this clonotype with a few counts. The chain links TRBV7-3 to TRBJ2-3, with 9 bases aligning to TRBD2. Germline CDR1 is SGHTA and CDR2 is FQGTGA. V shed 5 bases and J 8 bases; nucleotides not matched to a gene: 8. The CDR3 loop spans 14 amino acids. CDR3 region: CASSPSRGGGTQYF. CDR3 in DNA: TGTGCCAGCAGCCCCTCGCGGGGGGGCGGTACGCAGTATTTT. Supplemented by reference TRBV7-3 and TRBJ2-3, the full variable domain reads GAGVSQTPSNKVTEKGKYVELRCDPISGHTALYWYRQSLGQGPEFLIYFQGTGAADDSGLPNDRFFAVRPEGSVSTLKIQRTERGDSAVYLCASSPSRGGGTQYFGPGTRLTVL.

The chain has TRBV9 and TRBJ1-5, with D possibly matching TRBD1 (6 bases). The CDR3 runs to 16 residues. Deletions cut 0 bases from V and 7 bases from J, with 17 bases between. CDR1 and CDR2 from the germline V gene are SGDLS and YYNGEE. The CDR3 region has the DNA TGTGCCAGCAGCGTAGCACAGGGAAGGATTGGGCAGCCCCAGCATTTT. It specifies CASSVAQGRIGQPQHF.

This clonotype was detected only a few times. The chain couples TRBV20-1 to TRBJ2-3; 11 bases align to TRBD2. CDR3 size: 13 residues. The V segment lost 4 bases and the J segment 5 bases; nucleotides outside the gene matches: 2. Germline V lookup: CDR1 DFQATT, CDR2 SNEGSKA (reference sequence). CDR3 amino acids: CSAKLAGVDTQYF. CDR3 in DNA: TGCAGTGCTAAACTAGCGGGAGTAGATACGCAGTATTTT.

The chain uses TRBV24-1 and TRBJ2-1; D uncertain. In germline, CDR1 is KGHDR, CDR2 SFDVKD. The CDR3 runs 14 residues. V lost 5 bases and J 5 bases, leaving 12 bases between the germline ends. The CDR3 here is CATSGVGVDNEQFF. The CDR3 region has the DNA TGTGCCACCAGTGGGGTAGGAGTAGACAATGAGCAGTTCTTC.

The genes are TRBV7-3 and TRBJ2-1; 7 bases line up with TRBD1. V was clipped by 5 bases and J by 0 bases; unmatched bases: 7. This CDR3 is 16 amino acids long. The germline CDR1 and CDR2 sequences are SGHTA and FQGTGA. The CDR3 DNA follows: TGTGCCAGCAGCGCGCCAGGGGGTAGCTCCTACAATGAGCAGTTCTTC. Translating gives CASSAPGGSSYNEQFF.

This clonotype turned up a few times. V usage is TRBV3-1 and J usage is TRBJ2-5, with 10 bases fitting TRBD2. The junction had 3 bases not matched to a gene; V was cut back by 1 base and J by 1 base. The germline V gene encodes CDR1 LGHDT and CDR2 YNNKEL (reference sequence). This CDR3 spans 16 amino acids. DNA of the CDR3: TGTGCCAGCAGCCAAGCGCTAGCGGGAGTCCAAGAGACCCAGTACTTC. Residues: CASSQALAGVQETQYF.

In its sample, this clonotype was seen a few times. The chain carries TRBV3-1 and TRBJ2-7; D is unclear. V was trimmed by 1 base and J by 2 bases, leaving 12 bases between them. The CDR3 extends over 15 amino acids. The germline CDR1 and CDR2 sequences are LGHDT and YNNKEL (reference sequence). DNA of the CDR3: TGTGCCAGCAGCCAAGGCGGAACGTCCCCCTACGAGCAGTACTTC. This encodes CASSQGGTSPYEQYF.

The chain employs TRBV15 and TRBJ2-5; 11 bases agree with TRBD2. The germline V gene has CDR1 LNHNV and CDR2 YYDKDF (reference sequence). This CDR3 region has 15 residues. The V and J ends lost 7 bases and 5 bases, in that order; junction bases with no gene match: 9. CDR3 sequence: CATTSGLAAGETQYF. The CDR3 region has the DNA TGTGCCACCACCTCGGGACTAGCGGCGGGCGAGACCCAGTACTTC.

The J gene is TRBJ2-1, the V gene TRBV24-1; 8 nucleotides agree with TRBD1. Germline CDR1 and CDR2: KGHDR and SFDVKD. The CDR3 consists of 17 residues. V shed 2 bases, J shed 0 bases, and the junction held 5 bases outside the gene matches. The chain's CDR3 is CATSDSWTGRSYNEQFF. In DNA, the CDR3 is TGTGCCACCAGTGATTCCTGGACAGGGCGCTCCTACAATGAGCAGTTCTTC.

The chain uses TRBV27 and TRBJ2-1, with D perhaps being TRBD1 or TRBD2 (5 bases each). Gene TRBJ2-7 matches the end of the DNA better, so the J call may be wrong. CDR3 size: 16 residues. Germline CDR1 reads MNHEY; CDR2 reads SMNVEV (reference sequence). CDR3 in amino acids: CASSILGIGVPYEQYF. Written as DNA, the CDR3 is TGTGCCAGCAGTATCCTCGGGATAGGGGTGCCCTACGAGCAGTACTTC.

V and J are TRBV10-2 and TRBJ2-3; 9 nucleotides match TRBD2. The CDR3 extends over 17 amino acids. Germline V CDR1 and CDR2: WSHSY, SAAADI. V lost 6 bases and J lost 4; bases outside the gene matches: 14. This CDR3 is CASSPLSGAGGPDTQYF. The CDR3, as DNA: TGCGCCAGCAGCCCCCTCTCGGGAGCGGGGGGCCCAGATACGCAGTATTTT.

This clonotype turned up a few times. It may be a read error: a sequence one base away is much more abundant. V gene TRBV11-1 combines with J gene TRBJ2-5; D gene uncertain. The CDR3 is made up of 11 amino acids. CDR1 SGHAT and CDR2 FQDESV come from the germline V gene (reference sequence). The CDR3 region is CASSTQGTQYF. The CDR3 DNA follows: TGTGCCAGCAGCACACAAGGGACCCAGTACTTC.

CDR3 nucleotides: TGTGCCACCAGCACAGGGATGGTTGGCAATCAGCCCCAGCATTTT. Translation: CATSTGMVGNQPQHF. V and J are TRBV15 and TRBJ1-5, with D tentatively TRBD1 (5 bases). The CDR3 is 15 residues long. Trimming pared 4 bases from V and 2 bases from J, leaving 12 bases between. Germline assignment: CDR1 LNHNV and CDR2 YYDKDF (reference sequence).